These 14 T cell receptor beta chains were all obtained from the same sample, sequenced in a study of blood T cell dynamics during melanoma immunotherapy. The time point: pre-treatment baseline. Data came from immunoSEQ multiplex PCR; TCRdb stores just in-frame clones and leaves some out. The profile covers under 15,000 clones, with around 84% appearing a single time and approximately 4.7% taken by the ten largest. This sample comprised blood, obtained from a patient treated with checkpoint blockade. Every receptor here comes from a human donor with melanoma.

This clone was seen only once. The V gene is TRBV5-1, the J gene TRBJ1-1; D unresolved. Between the trimmed V and J ends, which lost 4 bases and 10 bases, there was a span of 11 bases. CDR1 SGHRS and CDR2 YFSETQ come from the germline V gene. The length of the CDR3 is 11 residues. The CDR3 DNA is TGCGCCAGCAGCGGTAAGTACGGAGCTTTCTTT. As protein: CASSGKYGAFF.

This clone came up once. CDR3 in amino acids: CASSGRGDTQYF. The CDR3 region has the DNA TGTGCCAGCAGCGGCAGGGGTGATACGCAGTATTTT. The rearrangement uses TRBV7-8 and TRBJ2-3; possible D gene TRBD1, 6 bases. The CDR3 length is 12 residues. Trimming left V 5 bases short and J 6 bases short, with 9 bases between. CDR1 and CDR2 from the germline V gene are SGHVS and FQNEAQ.

The chain is built from TRBV7-9 and TRBJ1-2; 9 bases are shared with TRBD1. This CDR3 spans 13 amino acids. V trimming: 4 bases; J trimming: 6 bases; junction bases outside the gene matches: 3. Looked up from germline, CDR1 is SEHNR and CDR2 is FQNEAQ (reference sequence). For the CDR3, the DNA is TGTGCCAGCAGCTCCCGACAGGGGGATGGCTACACCTTC. Its protein is CASSSRQGDGYTF. The whole variable domain, remainder taken from reference TRBV7-9 and TRBJ1-2, is DTGVSQNPRHKITKRGQNVTFRCDPISEHNRLYWYRQTLGQGPEFLTYFQNEAQLEKSRLLSDRFSAERPKGSFSTLEIQRTEQGDSAMYLCASSSRQGDGYTFGSGTRLTVV.

J is TRBJ2-5 and V is TRBV29-1; tentative D call: TRBD1 (6 bases). The CDR3 is made up of 13 amino acids. Germline CDR1 SQVTM, CDR2 ANQGSEA. With 7 bases removed from V and 5 bases from J, the gap between germline ends came to 17 bases. DNA of the CDR3: TGCAGCGCCAACAGGGTGGGTCGGGAGACCCAGTACTTC. Protein product: CSANRVGRETQYF. Supplemented by reference TRBV29-1 and TRBJ2-5, the full variable domain reads SAVISQKPSRDICQRGTSLTIQCQVDSQVTMMFWYRQQPGQSLTLIATANQGSEATYESGFVIDKFPISRPNLTFSTLTVSNMSPEDSSIYLCSANRVGRETQYFGPGTRLLVL.

J is TRBJ2-3 and V is TRBV9; D uncertain. V was pared by 0 bases and J by 3 bases, with 8 bases between. CDR1 is SGDLS and CDR2 is YYNGEE in the germline V gene. There are 14 residues in the CDR3. Written as DNA, the CDR3 is TGTGCCAGCAGCGTAGCAAGGGCGACAGATACGCAGTATTTT. Translating it yields CASSVARATDTQYF.

This chain links TRBV2 with TRBJ2-7; no reliable D call. Looked up from germline, CDR1 is SNHLY and CDR2 is FYNNEI. The CDR3 is 14 residues long. The germline V and J ends were trimmed by 2 bases and 1 base, with 9 bases remaining between them. CDR3 amino acids: CASSEWERSYEQYF. Written as DNA, the CDR3 is TGTGCCAGCAGTGAATGGGAACGGTCCTACGAGCAGTACTTC.

The V and J genes are TRBV7-9 and TRBJ2-5, with D perhaps matching TRBD2 (7 bases). Trimming shortened V by 5 bases and J by 5 bases, and 21 bases separated the two germline ends. The germline V gene has CDR1 SEHNR and CDR2 FQNEAQ (reference sequence). This CDR3 has 16 amino acids. CDR3 region: CASSPNGGGLSETQYF. CDR3 nucleotide sequence: TGTGCCAGCAGCCCAAACGGCGGGGGCCTTTCGGAGACCCAGTACTTC.

The chain carries TRBV25-1 and TRBJ2-5; perhaps TRBD1 as D (5 bases). The CDR3 is made up of 11 amino acids. CDR1 is MGHDK, CDR2 SYGVNS, per germline. Deletions cut 4 bases from V and 14 bases from J, with 14 bases between. The CDR3 protein is CASSVSAGLYF. The DNA of the CDR3 is TGTGCCAGCAGTGTATCGGCAGGGCTCTACTTC. Using reference TRBV25-1 and TRBJ2-5 for the parts outside the CDR3, the full variable domain is EADIYQTPRYLVIGTGKKITLECSQTMGHDKMYWYQQDPGMELHLIHYSYGVNSTEKGDLSSESTVSRIRTEHFPLTLESARPSHTSQYLCASSVSAGLYFGPGTRLLVL.

V usage is TRBV5-1 and J usage is TRBJ2-5; a weak D match, TRBD2 (5 bases). Germline CDR1 SGHRS, CDR2 YFSETQ. The CDR3 length is 15 residues. V was shortened by 4 bases and J by 5 bases, with 18 bases between the two germline ends. The CDR3 sequence: CASSQNSRVVETQYF. Here the CDR3 DNA reads TGCGCCAGCAGCCAAAACTCGAGGGTAGTGGAGACCCAGTACTTC.

The V and J genes are TRBV9 and TRBJ1-1; D may be TRBD1 (5 bases). The CDR3 is 15 residues long. Germline loops: CDR1 SGDLS, CDR2 YYNGEE. Trimming pared 4 bases from V and 0 bases from J, leaving 13 bases between. The CDR3 loop is CASSPVGAMNTEAFF. CDR3 nucleotide sequence: TGTGCCAGCAGCCCCGTAGGGGCTATGAACACTGAAGCTTTCTTT.

J is TRBJ2-5 and V is TRBV9; TRBD2 agrees at 7 bases. Germline V gene sequence: CDR1 SGDLS, CDR2 YYNGEE. V was pared by 4 bases and J by 4 bases, with 1 base of the junction left unmatched. The CDR3 runs 12 residues. CDR3 DNA sequence: TGTGCCAGCAGCCCGGGGGGAGAGACCCAGTACTTC. Its translation is CASSPGGETQYF.

V usage is TRBV30 and J usage is TRBJ1-1; no firm D call. V was pared by 2 bases and J by 6 bases, with 16 bases between. Germline loops: CDR1 GTSNPN, CDR2 SVGIG (reference sequence). This CDR3 has 14 residues. The CDR3 reads CAWSPLLARAEAFF. In nucleotides, the CDR3 is TGTGCCTGGAGTCCCCTTTTAGCCCGGGCTGAAGCTTTCTTT.

The chain employs TRBV19 and TRBJ2-7; D uncertain. Germline CDR1 and CDR2: LNHDA and SQIVND (reference sequence). Deletions cut 5 bases from V and 2 bases from J, with 10 bases between. This CDR3 has 13 residues. CDR3 nucleotide sequence: TGTGCCAGTAGTGCGGCTGGCCCCTACGAGCAGTACTTC. Translated: CASSAAGPYEQYF.

The chain joins TRBV7-9 to TRBJ2-2, with no clear D. Germline CDR1 SEHNR, CDR2 FQNEAQ (reference sequence). The CDR3 length is 14 residues. V dropped 2 bases and J dropped 8 bases, with 12 bases sitting between them. CDR3 DNA sequence: TGTGCCAGCAGCTTAAACCCTCCCCAGGGGGAGCTGTTTTTT. This gives the protein CASSLNPPQGELFF.